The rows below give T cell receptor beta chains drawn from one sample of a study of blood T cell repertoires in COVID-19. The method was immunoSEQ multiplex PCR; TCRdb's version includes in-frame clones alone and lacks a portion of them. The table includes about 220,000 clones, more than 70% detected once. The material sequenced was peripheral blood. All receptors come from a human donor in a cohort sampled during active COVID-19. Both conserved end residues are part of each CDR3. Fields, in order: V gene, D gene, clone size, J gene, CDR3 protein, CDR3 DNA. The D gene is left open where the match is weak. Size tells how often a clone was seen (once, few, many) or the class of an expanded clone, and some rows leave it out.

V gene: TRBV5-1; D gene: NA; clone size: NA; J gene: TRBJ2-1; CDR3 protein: CASSLDYNNEQFF; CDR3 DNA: TGCGCCAGCAGCTTGGACTACAACAATGAGCAGTTCTTC
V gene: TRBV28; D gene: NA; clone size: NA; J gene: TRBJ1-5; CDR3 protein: CASSQLQGGNQPQHF; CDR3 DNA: TGTGCCAGCAGTCAACTACAGGGAGGCAATCAGCCCCAGCATTTT
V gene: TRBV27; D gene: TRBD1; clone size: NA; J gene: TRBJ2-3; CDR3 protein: CASSLRDRAFTDTQYF; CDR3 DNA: TGTGCCAGCAGTTTAAGGGACAGGGCCTTCACAGATACGCAGTATTTT
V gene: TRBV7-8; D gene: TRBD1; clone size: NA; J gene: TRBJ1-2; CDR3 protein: CASSLVQGSGYTF; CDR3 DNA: TGTGCCAGCAGCTTAGTACAGGGGTCTGGCTACACCTTC
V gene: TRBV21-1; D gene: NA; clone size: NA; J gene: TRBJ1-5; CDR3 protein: CASSKESGQGGCSNQPQHF; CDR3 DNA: TGTGCCAGCAGCAAAGAATCGGGACAGGGGGGGTGCTCCAATCAGCCCCAGCATTTT
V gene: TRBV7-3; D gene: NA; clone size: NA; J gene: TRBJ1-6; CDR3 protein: CASSLNPGGESPLHF; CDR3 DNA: TGTGCCAGCAGCTTAAATCCCGGAGGGGAATCACCCCTCCACTTT
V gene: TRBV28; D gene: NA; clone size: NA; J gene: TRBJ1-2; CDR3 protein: CASSSSAGWDNYGYTF; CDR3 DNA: TGTGCCAGCAGTTCCAGTGCGGGGTGGGATAACTATGGCTACACCTTC
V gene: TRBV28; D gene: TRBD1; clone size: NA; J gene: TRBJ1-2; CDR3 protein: CASSLRAGQGASGYTF; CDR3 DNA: TGTGCCAGCAGCCTTCGAGCGGGACAGGGGGCTTCTGGCTACACCTTC
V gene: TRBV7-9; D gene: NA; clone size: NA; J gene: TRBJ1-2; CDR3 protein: CASSLATGYYGYTF; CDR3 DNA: TGTGCCAGCAGCTTAGCCACAGGGTACTATGGCTACACCTTC
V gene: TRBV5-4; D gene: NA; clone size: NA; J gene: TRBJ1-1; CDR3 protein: CASSLVGGMPSEAFF; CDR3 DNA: TGTGCCAGCAGCTTGGTGGGCGGGATGCCTTCTGAAGCTTTCTTT
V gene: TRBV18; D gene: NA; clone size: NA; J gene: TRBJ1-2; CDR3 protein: CASSPPSGGTNYGYTF; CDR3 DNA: TGTGCCAGCTCACCACCGTCCGGGGGGACTAACTATGGCTACACCTTC
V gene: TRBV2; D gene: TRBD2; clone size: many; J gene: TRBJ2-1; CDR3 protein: CASSEPSGGYNEQFF; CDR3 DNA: TGTGCCAGCAGTGAGCCTAGCGGGGGTTACAATGAGCAGTTCTTC
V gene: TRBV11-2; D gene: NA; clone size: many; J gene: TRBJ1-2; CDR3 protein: CASSLEPGSGYTF; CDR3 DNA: TGTGCCAGCAGCTTAGAGCCGGGGTCTGGCTACACCTTC
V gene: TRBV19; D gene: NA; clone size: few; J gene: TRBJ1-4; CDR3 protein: CASSTGNGIVLFF; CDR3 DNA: TGTGCCAGTAGTACCGGGAACGGAATAGTACTGTTTTTT
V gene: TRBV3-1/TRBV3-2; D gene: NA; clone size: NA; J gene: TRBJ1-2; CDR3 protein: CASTQTANYGYTF; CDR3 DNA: TGTGCCAGCACCCAGACAGCTAACTATGGCTACACCTTC
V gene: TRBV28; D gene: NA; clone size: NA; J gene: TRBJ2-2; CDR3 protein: CASRSFGGINTGELFF; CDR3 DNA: TGTGCCAGCAGGTCCTTCGGGGGAATTAACACCGGGGAGCTGTTTTTT
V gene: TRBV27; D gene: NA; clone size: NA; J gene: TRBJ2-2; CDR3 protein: CASRSPLNTGELFF; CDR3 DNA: TGTGCCAGCAGGTCTCCCTTGAACACCGGGGAGCTGTTTTTT
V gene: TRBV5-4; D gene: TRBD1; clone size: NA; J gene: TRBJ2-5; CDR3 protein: CASSLGGQGEETQYF; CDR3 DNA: TGTGCCAGCAGCTTGGGGGGACAGGGGGAAGAGACCCAGTACTTC
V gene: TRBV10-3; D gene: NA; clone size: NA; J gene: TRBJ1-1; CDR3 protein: CAISDFGLEMNTEAFF; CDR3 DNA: TGTGCCATCAGTGATTTTGGCCTCGAAATGAACACTGAAGCTTTCTTT
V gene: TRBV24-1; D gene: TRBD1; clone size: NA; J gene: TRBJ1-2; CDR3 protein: CATSDSDRAGYGYTF; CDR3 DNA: TGTGCCACCAGTGACTCGGACAGGGCTGGCTATGGCTACACCTTC
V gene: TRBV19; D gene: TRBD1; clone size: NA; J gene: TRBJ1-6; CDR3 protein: CASSIGTGAFLEESPLHF; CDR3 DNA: TGTGCCAGTAGTATCGGGACAGGGGCTTTTCTTGAAGAATCACCCCTCCACTTT
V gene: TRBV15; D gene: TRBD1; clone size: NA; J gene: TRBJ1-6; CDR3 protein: CATGRDRGTYNSPLHF; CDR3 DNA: TGTGCCACCGGGCGGGACAGGGGGACCTATAATTCACCCCTCCACTTT
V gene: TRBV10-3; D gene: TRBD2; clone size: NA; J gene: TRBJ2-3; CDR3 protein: CAISDVAGRTDTQYF; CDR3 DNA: TGTGCCATCAGTGATGTAGCGGGTCGCACAGATACGCAGTATTTT
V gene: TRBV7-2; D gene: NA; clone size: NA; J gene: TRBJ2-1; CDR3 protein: CASGGQISYNEQFF; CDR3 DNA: TGTGCCAGTGGAGGACAGATCTCCTACAATGAGCAGTTCTTC
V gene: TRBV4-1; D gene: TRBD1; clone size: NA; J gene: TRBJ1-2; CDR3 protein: CASSLGQGTYGYTF; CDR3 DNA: TGCGCCAGCAGCCTTGGACAGGGAACCTATGGCTACACCTTC
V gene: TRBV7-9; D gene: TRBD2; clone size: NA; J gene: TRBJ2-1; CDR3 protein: CASSPRAWREDDEQFF; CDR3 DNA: TGTGCCAGCAGCCCGCGTGCTTGGCGGGAGGACGATGAGCAGTTCTTC
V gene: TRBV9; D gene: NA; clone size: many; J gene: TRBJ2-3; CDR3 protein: CASSVGQRTDTQYF; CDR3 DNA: TGTGCCAGCAGCGTAGGACAGCGCACAGATACGCAGTATTTT
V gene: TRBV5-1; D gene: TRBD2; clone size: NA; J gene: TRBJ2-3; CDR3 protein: CASSLFREGGDTQYF; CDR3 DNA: TGCGCCAGCAGCTTGTTTCGGGAGGGGGGAGATACGCAGTATTTT
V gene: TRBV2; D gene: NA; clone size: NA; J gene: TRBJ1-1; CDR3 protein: CASRRGWVDTEAFF; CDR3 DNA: TGTGCCAGCAGACGGGGATGGGTGGACACTGAAGCTTTCTTT
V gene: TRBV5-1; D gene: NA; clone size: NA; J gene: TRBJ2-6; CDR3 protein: CASSLGYRATGANVLTF; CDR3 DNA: TGCGCCAGCAGCTTGGGATACAGGGCAACTGGGGCCAACGTCCTGACTTTC
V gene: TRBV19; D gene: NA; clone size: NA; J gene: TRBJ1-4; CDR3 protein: CASSAQRLQKLFF; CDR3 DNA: TGTGCCAGTAGTGCGCAGAGGCTCCAAAAACTGTTTTTT
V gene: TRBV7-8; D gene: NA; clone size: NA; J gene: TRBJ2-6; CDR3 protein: CASSFPSSGANVLTF; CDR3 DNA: TGTGCCAGCAGCTTCCCTAGCTCTGGGGCCAACGTCCTGACTTTC
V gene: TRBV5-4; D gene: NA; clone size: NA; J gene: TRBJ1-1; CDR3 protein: CASSLAAGSNTEAFF; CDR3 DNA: TGTGCCAGCAGCTTGGCCGCCGGGTCGAACACTGAAGCTTTCTTT
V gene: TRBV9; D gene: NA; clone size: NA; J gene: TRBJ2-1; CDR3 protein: CASSVGDTSGNEQFF; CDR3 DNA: TGTGCCAGCAGCGTAGGGGACACCTCAGGGAATGAGCAGTTCTTC
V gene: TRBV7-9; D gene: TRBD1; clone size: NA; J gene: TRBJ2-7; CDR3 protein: CASSSQDRHYEQYF; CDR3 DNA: TGTGCCAGCAGCTCCCAGGACAGGCACTACGAGCAGTACTTC
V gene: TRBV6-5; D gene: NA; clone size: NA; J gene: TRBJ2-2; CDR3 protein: CASRTGVNTGELFF; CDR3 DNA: TGTGCCAGCAGGACAGGAGTGAACACCGGGGAGCTGTTTTTT
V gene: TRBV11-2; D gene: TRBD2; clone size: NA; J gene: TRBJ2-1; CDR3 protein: CASTTRGFSGRPFF; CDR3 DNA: TGTGCCAGCACCACCAGAGGGTTTAGCGGGAGGCCGTTCTTC
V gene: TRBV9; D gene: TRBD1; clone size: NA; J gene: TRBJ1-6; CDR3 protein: CASSRGQAVNSPLHF; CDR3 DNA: TGTGCCAGCAGCAGAGGACAGGCGGTAAATTCACCCCTCCACTTT
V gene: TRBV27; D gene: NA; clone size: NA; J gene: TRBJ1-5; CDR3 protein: CASSSHGTTNQPQHF; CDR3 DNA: TGTGCCAGCAGTTCCCACGGGACAACAAATCAGCCCCAGCATTTT
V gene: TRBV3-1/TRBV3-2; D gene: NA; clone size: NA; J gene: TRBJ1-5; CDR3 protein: CASSSSYGGDQPQHF; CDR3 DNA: TGTGCCAGCAGCTCAAGCTATGGGGGCGATCAGCCCCAGCATTTT
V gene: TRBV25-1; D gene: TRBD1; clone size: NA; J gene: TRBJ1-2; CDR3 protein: CASSGTEVYGYTF; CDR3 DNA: TGTGCCAGCTCGGGGACAGAAGTCTATGGCTACACCTTC
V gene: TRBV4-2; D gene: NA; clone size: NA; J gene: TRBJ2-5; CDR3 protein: CASSQGSAGPRETQYF; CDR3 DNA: TGTGCCAGCAGCCAAGGATCGGCGGGACCGAGGGAGACCCAGTACTTC
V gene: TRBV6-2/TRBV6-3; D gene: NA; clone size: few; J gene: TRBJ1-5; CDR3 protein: CASSSQGGFLNSNQPQHF; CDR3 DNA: TGTGCCAGCAGTTCTCAGGGAGGATTTCTTAATAGCAATCAGCCCCAGCATTTT
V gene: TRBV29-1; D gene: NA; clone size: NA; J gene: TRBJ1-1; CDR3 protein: CSVAGDRTEAFF; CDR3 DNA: TGCAGCGTTGCCGGGGATCGGACTGAAGCTTTCTTT
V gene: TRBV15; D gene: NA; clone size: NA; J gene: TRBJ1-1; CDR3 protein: CATSRDGGTTTEAFF; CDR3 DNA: TGTGCCACCAGCAGAGATGGAGGGACCACCACTGAAGCTTTCTTT
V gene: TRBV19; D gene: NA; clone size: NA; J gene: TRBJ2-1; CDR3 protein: CASTVGAGGSYNEQFF; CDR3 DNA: TGTGCCAGTACAGTAGGAGCAGGGGGGTCCTACAATGAGCAGTTCTTC
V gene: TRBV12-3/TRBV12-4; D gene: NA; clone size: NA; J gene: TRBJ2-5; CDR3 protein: CASKGGGETQYF; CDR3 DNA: TGTGCCAGCAAGGGGGGGGGAGAGACCCAGTACTTC
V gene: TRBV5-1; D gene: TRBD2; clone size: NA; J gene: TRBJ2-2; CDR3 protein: CASSLDLSGRTGELFF; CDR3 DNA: TGCGCCAGCAGCTTGGATCTTAGCGGGAGGACCGGGGAGCTGTTTTTT
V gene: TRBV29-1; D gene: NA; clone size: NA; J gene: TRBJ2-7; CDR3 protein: CSVDWQGGYEQYF; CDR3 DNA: TGCAGCGTTGATTGGCAGGGGGGCTACGAGCAGTACTTC